The subject of this entry is one T cell receptor beta chain. Healthy donors of bone marrow made up the group. V lost 0 bases, J lost 5 bases, and 12 bases stayed unmatched. CDR3 size: 17 residues. Germline values: CDR1 SGHVS, CDR2 FNYEAQ. The data are from a study of cytomegalovirus exposure and HLA in healthy donors. The PCR had 60 Vbeta and 13 Jbeta primers. Clones were sequenced by immunoSEQ multiplex PCR, and TCRdb holds only the in-frame ones, with some missing. The sample yields just over 150,000 clones, 85% seen once. The receptor comes from a woman aged 18-29 years in good health and CMV-seronegative. The specimen was PBMCs. The J gene is TRBJ2-5, the V gene TRBV7-6, with TRBD1 matching over 7 bases. CDR3 sequence reads: CASSLASVTGSWETQYF. The CDR3, as DNA: TGTGCCAGCAGCTTAGCGTCCGTGACAGGGAGCTGGGAGACCCAGTACTTC.